The 20 T cell receptor beta chains below were found in one sample sequenced in a study of fetal regulatory T cell absence and autoimmunity. Produced via immunoSEQ multiplex PCR; TCRdb's table is partial and in-frame only. Seen here are about 95,000 clones, 55% to 75% observed once, and the top ten hold 2%. The sequencing sample was made of pancreas tissue. The receptors here all came from a male donor with IPEX syndrome.

This sequence joins TRBV5-1 and TRBJ2-4; tentatively, D is TRBD2 (5 bases). Per germline, CDR1 SGHRS and CDR2 YFSETQ. The CDR3 runs 15 residues. The V end lost 0 bases, the J end lost 5 bases, and 12 bases lay between the germline ends. For the CDR3, the DNA is TGCGCCAGCAGCTTGGGGGGAGCCCCCGAAAACATTCAGTACTTC. This encodes CASSLGGAPENIQYF.

This clone was detected only once. The chain carries TRBV11-2 and TRBJ2-3; TRBD1 is a possible D gene (5 bases). V was shortened by 3 bases and J by 2 bases, with 18 bases between the two germline ends. Germline assignment: CDR1 SGHAT and CDR2 FQNNGV. CDR3 length: 17 residues. Here the CDR3 reads CASSLQGLGSFTDTQYF. The CDR3 coding sequence is TGTGCCAGCAGCTTGCAGGGTTTGGGCAGCTTCACAGATACGCAGTATTTT.

The chain uses TRBV12-2 and TRBJ2-7; TRBD1 is taken as the D call from the table, unchecked against the DNA. TRBV12-2 is a known pseudogene. The length of the CDR3 is 15 residues. CDR3 amino acids: CASRLGQGASYEQYF. The CDR3 nucleotides are TGTGCAAGTCGCTTAGGGCAGGGGGCGTCCTACGAGCAGTACTTC.

Written as DNA, the CDR3 is TGTGCCATCAGTGAGAATGCCAATCAGCCCCAGCATTTT. This gives the protein CAISENANQPQHF. This chain uses TRBV10-3 with TRBJ1-5; D unresolved. The CDR3 runs to 13 residues. V lost 2 bases and J lost 3, with 5 bases in between. Germline lookup yields CDR1 ENHRY and CDR2 SYGVKD.

The chain has TRBV19 and TRBJ1-1; D gene ambiguous. The CDR3 sequence is 14 residues long. From germline, CDR1 is LNHDA and CDR2 SQIVND (reference sequence). V was cut by 3 bases and J by 0 bases, with 8 bases left in between. The CDR3 loop reads CASSINRLNTEAFF. The CDR3 DNA sequence: TGTGCCAGTAGTATCAACCGGTTGAACACTGAAGCTTTCTTT.

The V and J genes are TRBV10-3 and TRBJ2-3, with a tentative D call TRBD2 (5 bases). Germline assignment: CDR1 ENHRY and CDR2 SYGVKD. V was pared by 3 bases and J by 5 bases, with 9 bases between. This CDR3 comprises 13 residues. The CDR3 sequence: CAISEVGGDTQYF. In nucleotides, the CDR3 is TGTGCCATCAGTGAAGTAGGAGGAGATACGCAGTATTTT.

V usage is TRBV4-1 and J usage is TRBJ2-1; 13 nucleotides align to TRBD2. CDR3 length: 15 residues. Germline CDR1 and CDR2: MGHRA and YSYEKL. V dropped 3 bases and J dropped 9; count of bases not matched to a gene: 5. CDR3 in DNA: TGCGCCAGCAGCCACGGGACTAGCGGGAATGGTGAGCAGTTCTTC. It specifies CASSHGTSGNGEQFF.

The CDR3 DNA reads TGTGCCAGCGAGACACGCTCCTACAATGAGCAGTTCTTC. Translated: CASETRSYNEQFF. V gene TRBV5-8 combines with J gene TRBJ2-1, with D uncertain. V lost 7 bases and J lost 0, with 8 bases in between. This CDR3 comprises 13 residues. Germline V gives CDR1 SGHTS, CDR2 YDEGEE.

This clone was seen just once. The rearrangement uses TRBV9 and TRBJ2-3; 9 bases match TRBD2. The CDR3 length is 17 residues. Per the germline V gene, CDR1 is SGDLS and CDR2 is YYNGEE. V dropped 0 bases and J dropped 5; count of bases not matched to a gene: 10. The CDR3 region is CASSVGWGGGALDTQYF. The CDR3 DNA reads as TGTGCCAGCAGCGTAGGCTGGGGCGGGGGGGCCTTAGATACGCAGTATTTT.

V gene TRBV7-6 combines with J gene TRBJ1-6, with 8 bases matching TRBD1. The V and J ends lost 5 bases and 2 bases, in that order; junction bases with no gene match: 11. CDR1 is SGHVS and CDR2 is FNYEAQ in the germline V gene. CDR3 size: 18 residues. The CDR3 loop reads CASSQRTGIFTYNSPLHF. The CDR3 nucleotides read TGTGCCAGCAGCCAACGGACAGGGATATTTACCTATAATTCACCCCTCCACTTT.

The genes are TRBV27 and TRBJ2-1, with D possibly TRBD2 on 6 matching bases. This CDR3 has 16 amino acids. Between the trimmed V and J ends, which lost 4 bases and 0 bases, there was a span of 13 bases. Germline assignment: CDR1 MNHEY and CDR2 SMNVEV (reference sequence). CDR3 sequence (DNA): TGTGCCAGCAGTTCCTATAGCGGTAGCTCCTACAATGAGCAGTTCTTC. This codes for CASSSYSGSSYNEQFF.

The chain carries TRBV30 and TRBJ2-2; 9 bases agree with TRBD2. Germline V gene data show CDR1 as GTSNPN and CDR2 as SVGIG (reference sequence). This CDR3 has 14 residues. Losses at the gene ends were 4 bases for V and 3 bases for J; bases not matched to a gene: 3. CDR3: CAWIAGEYTGELFF. For the CDR3, the DNA is TGTGCCTGGATAGCGGGAGAATACACCGGGGAGCTGTTTTTT. Variable domain in full (rest from reference TRBV30 and TRBJ2-2): SQTIHQWPATLVQPVGSPLSLECTVEGTSNPNLYWYRQAAGRGLQLLFYSVGIGQISSEVPQNLSASRPQDRQFILSSKKLLLSDSGFYLCAWIAGEYTGELFFGEGSRLTVL.

The CDR3 reads CASSPQGNTEAFF. CDR3 in DNA: TGTGCCAGCTCACCCCAGGGCAACACTGAAGCTTTCTTT. The chain uses TRBV18 and TRBJ1-1; a weak D match, TRBD1 (5 bases). The germline V gene has CDR1 KGHSH and CDR2 LQKENI. V lost 3 bases to trimming and J lost 2 bases, with 7 bases between them. The CDR3 length is 13 residues.

The chain carries TRBV5-1 and TRBJ1-4; no firm D call. Trimming removed 0 bases at V and 6 bases at J, with 12 bases between. The CDR3 has 15 residues. Germline V lookup: CDR1 SGHRS, CDR2 YFSETQ. The CDR3: CASSLDGPVDEKLFF. Here the CDR3 DNA reads TGCGCCAGCAGCTTGGATGGACCGGTCGATGAAAAACTGTTTTTT.

This rearrangement joins TRBV5-4 to TRBJ2-3; 8 bases map to TRBD2. The V segment lost 4 bases and the J segment 4 bases; nucleotides outside the gene matches: 11. CDR1 is SGHNT, CDR2 YYREEE, per germline (reference sequence). The CDR3 sequence is 16 residues long. DNA for the CDR3: TGTGCCAGCAGCGCAGCGACTAGCGCCCTCCCAGATACGCAGTATTTT. This codes for CASSAATSALPDTQYF. Full variable domain (remainder filled in from reference TRBV5-4 and TRBJ2-3): ETGVTQSPTHLIKTRGQQVTLRCSSQSGHNTVSWYQQALGQGPQFIFQYYREEENGRGNFPPRFSGLQFPNYSSELNVNALELDDSALYLCASSAATSALPDTQYFGPGTRLTVL.

The gene calls are TRBV9 and TRBJ1-2, with TRBD1 as a possible D gene (5 bases). This CDR3 region has 14 residues. Between the trimmed V and J ends, which lost 2 bases and 8 bases, there was a span of 16 bases. CDR1 and CDR2 from the germline V gene are SGDLS and YYNGEE. The CDR3: CASSVSGARRGYTF. The CDR3, as DNA: TGTGCCAGCAGCGTCTCCGGGGCGAGGCGGGGCTACACCTTC.

This chain links TRBV7-7 with TRBJ2-2, with 7 nucleotides matching TRBD1. Germline lookup yields CDR1 SSHAT and CDR2 FNYEAQ (reference sequence). CDR3 length: 14 residues. V lost 8 bases to trimming and J lost 1 base; unmatched junction nucleotides: 4. CDR3: CASRQGQNTGELFF. In nucleotides, the CDR3 is TGTGCCAGCCGACAGGGCCAGAACACCGGGGAGCTGTTTTTT.

This clone was seen more than once but under ten times. The rearrangement uses TRBV27 and TRBJ1-5; tentatively, D is TRBD1 (5 bases). Germline CDR1 reads MNHEY; CDR2 reads SMNVEV (reference sequence). The V gene lost 5 bases and the J gene lost 2 bases, with 13 bases spanning the gap. The CDR3 loop spans 15 amino acids. CDR3 bases: TGTGCCAGCAGTGACGTCGTAGGGGGCAATCAGCCCCAGCATTTT. Its translation: CASSDVVGGNQPQHF.

V and J are TRBV5-4 and TRBJ1-4, with TRBD1 matching 8 bases. Trimming at V came to 3 bases and at J to 0 bases, leaving 10 bases not matched to a gene. The germline V gene encodes CDR1 SGHNT and CDR2 YYREEE (reference sequence). The CDR3 consists of 18 residues. The CDR3 bases are TGTGCCAGCAGCTGGGGGACAGGTCGTTTTGCAACTAATGAAAAACTGTTTTTT. It is translated as CASSWGTGRFATNEKLFF.

CDR3 sequence reads: CASSGRLQDTQYF. The DNA of the CDR3 is TGTGCCAGCAGCGGCCGGTTGCAAGATACGCAGTATTTT. The chain uses TRBV7-9 and TRBJ2-3; D remains ambiguous. The CDR3 sequence is 13 residues long. Trimming pared 5 bases from V and 5 bases from J, leaving 11 bases between. Germline V lookup: CDR1 SEHNR, CDR2 FQNEAQ (reference sequence). Filled out from reference TRBV7-9 and TRBJ2-3, the complete variable domain reads DTGVSQNPRHKITKRGQNVTFRCDPISEHNRLYWYRQTLGQGPEFLTYFQNEAQLEKSRLLSDRFSAERPKGSFSTLEIQRTEQGDSAMYLCASSGRLQDTQYFGPGTRLTVL.